What follows describes a single T cell receptor (beta chain). As yet, its antigen is unknown. Expressed TCRB transcripts were sequenced after all isolated RNA was converted to cDNA. Sequenced by immunoSEQ multiplex PCR; TCRdb stores in-frame clones only, minus some. The sample lists around 140,000 clones, 9% occurring once. CDR1 and CDR2 (germline): SGHTA, FQGTGA. The J segment lost 7 bases and the V segment lost 1 base, leaving 9 bases of the junction unmatched. The length of the CDR3 is 16 residues. The sample belongs to a study of beta chain features in type 1 diabetes. Findings and caveats of the study: A moderate, significant TCRB CDR3 shortening appeared in type 1 diabetes across four CD4+ subsets.

The receptor was isolated from a man between 25 and 39 years old with type 1 diabetes. Sequencing was performed on central memory CD4+ T cells from blood. The genes are TRBV7-3 and TRBJ2-1, with 8 bases matching TRBD1. Written as DNA, the CDR3 is TGTGCCAGCAGCTTAAATCCCACAGGGGGGTCGAATGAGCAGTTCTTC. This translates into CASSLNPTGGSNEQFF.